This T cell receptor beta chain was documented in a study of regulatory T cells in long-lasting Graves disease. This clonotype has at least ten counts. No antigen is known for it. As to time point: persistent/refractory GD, antithyroid drugs over 5 years with positive TRAb. The TCR library used RNA extracted from PBMCs. This CDR3 is built from 17 residues. Germline V gene sequence: CDR1 SGHAT, CDR2 FQNNGV. V lost 2 bases, J lost 3 bases, and 19 bases lay in between. Arm-PCR of CDR3 regions and iRepertoire HTBI primers were used to build TCR beta libraries. TCRdb fed the multiplex PCR reads into MiXCR, producing one record per CDR3 protein. This sample carries approximately 400,000 distinct CDR3 sequences, 20% to 25% of them seen once, and the ten largest clones take around a quarter. Broader study findings: Persistent disease showed a preference for TRBV28, TRBJ1-2 and TRBJ2-5.

The chain has TRBV11-2 and TRBJ1-2; D might be TRBD1 (6 bases). This receptor was obtained from a woman in her thirties or forties with Graves disease. Material: peripheral blood mononuclear cells (PBMCs), obtained when the disease was refractory, from a patient treated with antithyroid drugs. CDR3 coding DNA: TGTGCCAGCAGCTTAACCTCGGGACCAGGGGAGGACTATGGCTACACCTTC. Protein: CASSLTSGPGEDYGYTF. The entire variable domain, with the rest obtained from reference TRBV11-2 and TRBJ1-2, is as follows: EAGVAQSPRYKIIEKRQSVAFWCNPISGHATLYWYQQILGQGPKLLIQFQNNGVVDDSQLPKDRFSAERLKGVDSTLKIQPAKLEDSAVYLCASSLTSGPGEDYGYTFGSGTRLTVV.